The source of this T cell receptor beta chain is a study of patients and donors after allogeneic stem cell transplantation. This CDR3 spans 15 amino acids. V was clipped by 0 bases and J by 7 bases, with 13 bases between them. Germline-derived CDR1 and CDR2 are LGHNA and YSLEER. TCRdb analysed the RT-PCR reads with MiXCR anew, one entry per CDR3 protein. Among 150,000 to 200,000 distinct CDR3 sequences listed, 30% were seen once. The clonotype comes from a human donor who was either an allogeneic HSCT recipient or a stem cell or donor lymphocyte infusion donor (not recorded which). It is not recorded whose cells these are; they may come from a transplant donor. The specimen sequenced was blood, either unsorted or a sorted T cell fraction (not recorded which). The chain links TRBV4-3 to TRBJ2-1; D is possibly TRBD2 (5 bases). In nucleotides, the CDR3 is TGCGCCAGCAGCCAAGATCCCAATCTAGCAAATGAGCAGTTCTTC. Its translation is CASSQDPNLANEQFF.